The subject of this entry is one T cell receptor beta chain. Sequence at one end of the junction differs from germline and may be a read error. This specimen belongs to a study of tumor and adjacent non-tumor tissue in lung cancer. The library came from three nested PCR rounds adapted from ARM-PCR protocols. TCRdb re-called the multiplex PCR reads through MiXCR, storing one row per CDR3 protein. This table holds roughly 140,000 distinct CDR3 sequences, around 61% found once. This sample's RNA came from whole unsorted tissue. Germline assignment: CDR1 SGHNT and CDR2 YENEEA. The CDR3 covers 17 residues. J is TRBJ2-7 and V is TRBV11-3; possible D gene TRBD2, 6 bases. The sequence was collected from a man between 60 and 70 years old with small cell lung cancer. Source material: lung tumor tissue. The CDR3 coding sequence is TGTGCCAGCAGCTTAAGGGCTGGCGGGATTAACTCCTACGAGCAATGCTTC. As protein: CASSLRAGGINSYEQCF.